This TCR beta chain emerged from a study of cytomegalovirus exposure and HLA in healthy donors. Details on this clone: Its antigen is as yet unknown.

Overall study results and limits: Accurate predictions that matched the HLA-A and HLA-B alleles of most subjects were reportedly made from TCR beta sequences. Immune exposure was documented only through CMV serostatus.

PCR amplification relied on 60 Vbeta primers (plus 13 Jbeta primers). This table comes from immunoSEQ multiplex PCR, and its TCRdb copy is limited to in-frame clones, with some not included. The table records roughly 120,000 clones, about 76% of them present only once. Despite likely unrecorded immune exposures, the donors were nominally healthy at the time of sampling. From germline, CDR1 is GTSNPN and CDR2 SVGIG (reference sequence). The V and J ends lost 0 bases and 5 bases, in that order; junction bases with no gene match: 6. The CDR3 sequence is 14 residues long. The gene calls are TRBV30 and TRBJ1-1, with TRBD1 matching over 7 bases. The TCR originated in a woman aged 60-70 years in good health and CMV-seropositive. Sequencing was performed on PBMCs. The CDR3 DNA follows: TGTGCCTGGAGTGTACGCAGGGGGGAAACTGAAGCTTTCTTT. Translating it yields CAWSVRRGETEAFF.